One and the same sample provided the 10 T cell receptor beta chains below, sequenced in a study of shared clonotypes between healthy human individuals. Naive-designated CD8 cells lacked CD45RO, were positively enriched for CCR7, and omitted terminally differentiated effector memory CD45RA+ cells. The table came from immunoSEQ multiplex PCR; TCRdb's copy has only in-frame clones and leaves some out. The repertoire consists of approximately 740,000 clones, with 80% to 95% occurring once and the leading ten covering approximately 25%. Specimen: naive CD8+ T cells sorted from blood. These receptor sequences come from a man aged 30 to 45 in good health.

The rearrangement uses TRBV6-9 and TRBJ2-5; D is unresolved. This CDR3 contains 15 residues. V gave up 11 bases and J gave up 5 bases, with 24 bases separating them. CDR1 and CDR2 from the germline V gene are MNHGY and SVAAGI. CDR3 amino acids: CAFHPSLQLDETQYF. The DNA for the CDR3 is TGTGCCTTCCATCCGAGTCTTCAGCTGGATGAGACCCAGTACTTC.

CDR3 bases: TGTGCCAGCAGCTTAGCCACAGCGAAGGAGCAGTACTTC. It is translated as CASSLATAKEQYF. The genes are TRBV7-6 and TRBJ2-7, with D hard to call. The germline V gene has CDR1 SGHVS and CDR2 FNYEAQ. Trimming took 0 bases from V and 7 from J, leaving 10 bases between them. The CDR3 extends over 13 amino acids. Using reference TRBV7-6 and TRBJ2-7 for the parts outside the CDR3, the full variable domain is GAGVSQSPRYKVTKRGQDVALRCDPISGHVSLYWYRQALGQGPEFLTYFNYEAQQDKSGLPNDRFSAERPEGSISTLTIQRTEQRDSAMYRCASSLATAKEQYFGPGTRLTVT.

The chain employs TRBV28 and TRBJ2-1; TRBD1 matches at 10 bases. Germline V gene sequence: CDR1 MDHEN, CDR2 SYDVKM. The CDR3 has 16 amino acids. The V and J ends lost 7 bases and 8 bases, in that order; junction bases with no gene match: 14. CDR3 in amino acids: CASTLGGTGVIDEQFF. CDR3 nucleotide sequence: TGTGCCAGCACCCTAGGCGGGACAGGGGTAATCGATGAGCAGTTCTTC.

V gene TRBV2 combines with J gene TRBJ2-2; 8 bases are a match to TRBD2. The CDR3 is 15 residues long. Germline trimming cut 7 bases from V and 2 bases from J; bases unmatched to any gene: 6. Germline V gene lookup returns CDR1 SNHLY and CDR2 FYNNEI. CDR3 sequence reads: CASTDRGGNTGELFF. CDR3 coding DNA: TGTGCCAGCACCGATCGGGGGGGAAACACCGGGGAGCTGTTTTTT. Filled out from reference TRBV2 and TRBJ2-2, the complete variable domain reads EPEVTQTPSHQVTQMGQEVILRCVPISNHLYFYWYRQILGQKVEFLVSFYNNEISEKSEIFDDQFSVERPDGSNFTLKIRSTKLEDSAMYFCASTDRGGNTGELFFGEGSRLTVL.

In nucleotides, the CDR3 is TGTGCCAGCAGTTATACAGGAGGGGACAGGGGAAACGAGCAGTACTTC. Translation: CASSYTGGDRGNEQYF. The chain recombines TRBV6-6 with TRBJ2-7; 10 bases line up with TRBD1. Trimming took 3 bases from V and 5 from J; bases not matched to a gene: 10. Germline CDR1 is MNHNY and CDR2 is SVGAGI (reference sequence). This CDR3 comprises 16 residues.

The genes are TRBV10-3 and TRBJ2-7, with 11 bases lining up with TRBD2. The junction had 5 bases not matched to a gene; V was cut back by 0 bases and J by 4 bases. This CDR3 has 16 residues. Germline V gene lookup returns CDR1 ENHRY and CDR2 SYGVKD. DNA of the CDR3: TGTGCCATCAGTGAGTCTGGGGGACTAGCGGAGTACGAGCAGTACTTC. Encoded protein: CAISESGGLAEYEQYF.

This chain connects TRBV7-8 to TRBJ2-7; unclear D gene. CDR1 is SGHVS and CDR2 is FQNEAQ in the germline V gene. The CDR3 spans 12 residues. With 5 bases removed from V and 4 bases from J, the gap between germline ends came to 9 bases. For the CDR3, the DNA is TGTGCCAGCAGCCTGACTCCGTACGAGCAGTACTTC. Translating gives CASSLTPYEQYF. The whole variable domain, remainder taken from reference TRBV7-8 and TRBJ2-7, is GAGVSQSPRYKVAKRGQDVALRCDPISGHVSLFWYQQALGQGPEFLTYFQNEAQLDKSGLPSDRFFAERPEGSVSTLKIQRTQQEDSAVYLCASSLTPYEQYFGPGTRLTVT.

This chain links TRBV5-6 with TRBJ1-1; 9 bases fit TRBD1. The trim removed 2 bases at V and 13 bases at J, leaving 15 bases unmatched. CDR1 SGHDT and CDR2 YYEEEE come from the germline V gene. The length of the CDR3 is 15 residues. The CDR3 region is CASSFRQGVAAEDFF. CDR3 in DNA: TGTGCCAGCAGCTTCCGACAGGGGGTGGCCGCGGAGGATTTCTTT.

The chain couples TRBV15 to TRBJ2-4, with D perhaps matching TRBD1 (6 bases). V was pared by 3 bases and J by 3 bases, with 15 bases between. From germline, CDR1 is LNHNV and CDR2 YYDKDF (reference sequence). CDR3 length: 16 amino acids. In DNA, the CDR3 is TGTGCCACCAGCAGCGTGACAGGTTCCGACAAAAACATTCAGTACTTC. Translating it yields CATSSVTGSDKNIQYF.

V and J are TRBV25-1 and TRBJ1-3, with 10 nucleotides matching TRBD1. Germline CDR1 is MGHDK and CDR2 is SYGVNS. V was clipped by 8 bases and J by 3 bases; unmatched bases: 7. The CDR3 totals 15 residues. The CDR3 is CASGGTGDVGNTIYF. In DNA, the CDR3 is TGTGCCAGCGGAGGGACAGGGGACGTTGGAAACACCATATATTTT. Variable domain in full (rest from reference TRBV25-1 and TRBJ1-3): EADIYQTPRYLVIGTGKKITLECSQTMGHDKMYWYQQDPGMELHLIHYSYGVNSTEKGDLSSESTVSRIRTEHFPLTLESARPSHTSQYLCASGGTGDVGNTIYFGEGSWLTVV.